The next 28 T cell receptor beta chains were all read from a single sample in a study of blood T cell repertoires in COVID-19. Generated by immunoSEQ multiplex PCR, the TCRdb table keeps only in-frame clones and is missing some. The table lists around 70,000 clones, roughly 91% of them singletons, with about 6.6% in the top ten. Sequencing was performed on peripheral blood. These receptors came from a man aged 50-59 years with active COVID-19.

The chain carries TRBV5-1 and TRBJ2-7; 10 nucleotides align to TRBD1. Germline V lookup: CDR1 SGHRS, CDR2 YFSETQ. The CDR3 has 17 residues. Trimming cost V 3 bases and J 5 bases; bases outside gene matches: 14. The DNA for the CDR3 is TGCGCCAGCAGCTCGGGAAGGACAGGGGGAATCTACAACGAGCAGTACTTC. This translates into CASSSGRTGGIYNEQYF.

CDR3 amino acids: CASSYSGGVGTEAFF. The CDR3 coding sequence is TGTGCCAGCAGTTACTCGGGGGGGGTGGGCACTGAAGCTTTCTTT. This chain connects TRBV6-5 to TRBJ1-1; D might be TRBD1 (5 bases). The germline gives CDR1 MNHEY, CDR2 SVGAGI. V was clipped by 0 bases and J by 4 bases, with 12 bases between them. This CDR3 contains 15 residues.

In nucleotides, the CDR3 is TGTGCCAGCAGCTGGGAGCGGGGGTCTCAAGAGACCCAGTACTTC. Translated: CASSWERGSQETQYF. The chain couples TRBV7-9 to TRBJ2-5, with 8 bases identical to TRBD2. This CDR3 contains 15 residues. V lost 4 bases to trimming and J lost 2 bases; unmatched junction nucleotides: 6. The V gene's germline CDR1 is SEHNR and CDR2 FQNEAQ (reference sequence).

This chain links TRBV5-1 with TRBJ2-3, with 11 bases lining up with TRBD1. The CDR3 has 17 residues. V lost 0 bases to trimming and J lost 2 bases; unmatched junction nucleotides: 5. From germline, CDR1 is SGHRS and CDR2 YFSETQ. The CDR3 DNA is TGCGCCAGCAGCTTGGTGCCGGGACAGGGGGACACAGATACGCAGTATTTT. Amino acid sequence: CASSLVPGQGDTDTQYF.

This clone was seen a handful of times. The chain joins TRBV3-1 (or the pseudogene TRBV3-2) to TRBJ1-1, with a possible D match to TRBD1 (5 bases). There are 16 residues in the CDR3. The germline CDR1 and CDR2 sequences are LGHDT and YNNKEL (reference sequence). Trimming stripped 2 bases from V and 1 base from J, with 14 bases between. This CDR3 is CASSQIKTVKNTEAFF. DNA of the CDR3: TGTGCCAGCAGCCAAATCAAGACAGTGAAGAACACTGAAGCTTTCTTT.

The chain employs TRBV7-9 and TRBJ1-4; D is uncertain. Germline lookup yields CDR1 SEHNR and CDR2 FQNEAQ (reference sequence). V was clipped by 3 bases and J by 4 bases, with 12 bases between them. CDR3 length equals 15 residues. CDR3 in amino acids: CASSLAPQVNEKLFF. The DNA for the CDR3 is TGTGCCAGCAGCTTGGCCCCCCAGGTTAATGAAAAACTGTTTTTT.

J is TRBJ1-1 and V is TRBV28, with 10 bases that match TRBD1. The germline CDR1 and CDR2 sequences are MDHEN and SYDVKM. After removal of 6 bases from V and 4 bases from J, the junction contained 8 bases not matched to a gene. The CDR3 extends over 15 amino acids. The DNA for the CDR3 is TGTGCCAGCAGCTTCCCCAGGACAGGGGGCACTGAAGCTTTCTTT. Translating gives CASSFPRTGGTEAFF.

J is TRBJ1-1 and V is TRBV2, with D possibly TRBD1 on 6 matching bases. The ends were cut back, 6 bases at V and 4 bases at J, with 15 bases in the middle. Germline lookup yields CDR1 SNHLY and CDR2 FYNNEI. This CDR3 region has 14 residues. The CDR3 DNA reads TGTGCCAGCAGAAGGGCAGGGGAGGGCACTGAAGCTTTCTTT. It specifies CASRRAGEGTEAFF. Looking up the rest from reference TRBV2 and TRBJ1-1 gives the full variable domain: EPEVTQTPSHQVTQMGQEVILRCVPISNHLYFYWYRQILGQKVEFLVSFYNNEISEKSEIFDDQFSVERPDGSNFTLKIRSTKLEDSAMYFCASRRAGEGTEAFFGQGTRLTVV.

V and J are TRBV5-1 and TRBJ2-1; the D gene is possibly TRBD2 (5 bases). In germline, CDR1 is SGHRS, CDR2 YFSETQ. The V and J ends lost 4 bases and 7 bases respectively, with 9 bases between them. This CDR3 has 12 amino acids. The CDR3 DNA reads TGCGCCAGCAGCCTCCGGGAAAATGAGCAGTTCTTC. It specifies CASSLRENEQFF. Filled out from reference TRBV5-1 and TRBJ2-1, the complete variable domain reads KAGVTQTPRYLIKTRGQQVTLSCSPISGHRSVSWYQQTPGQGLQFLFEYFSETQRNKGNFPGRFSGRQFSNSRSEMNVSTLELGDSALYLCASSLRENEQFFGPGTRLTVL.

The chain is built from TRBV2 and TRBJ2-1; D gene unclear. Germline CDR1 and CDR2: SNHLY and FYNNEI. The CDR3 is 12 residues long. Deletions cut 8 bases from V and 3 bases from J, with 8 bases between. This CDR3 reads CASVGSYNEQFF. CDR3 bases: TGTGCCAGCGTGGGCAGCTACAATGAGCAGTTCTTC. The complete variable domain, with remaining parts taken from reference TRBV2 and TRBJ2-1, reads EPEVTQTPSHQVTQMGQEVILRCVPISNHLYFYWYRQILGQKVEFLVSFYNNEISEKSEIFDDQFSVERPDGSNFTLKIRSTKLEDSAMYFCASVGSYNEQFFGPGTRLTVL.

The rearrangement uses TRBV5-8 and TRBJ2-5, with D uncertain. V lost 1 base, J lost 5 bases, and 6 bases lay in between. Germline CDR1 is SGHTS and CDR2 is YDEGEE. CDR3 length: 12 residues. DNA of the CDR3: TGTGCCAGCAGCTTGCCCGGGGAGACCCAGTACTTC. The encoded protein is CASSLPGETQYF. The full variable domain, its missing parts supplied by reference TRBV5-8 and TRBJ2-5, is EAGVTQSPTHLIKTRGQQATLRCSPISGHTSVYWYQQALGLGLQFLLWYDEGEERNRGNFPPRFSGRQFPNYSSELNVNALELEDSALYLCASSLPGETQYFGPGTRLLVL.

The chain is built from TRBV10-3 and TRBJ2-7; 7 bases agree with TRBD1. V trimming: 6 bases; J trimming: 7 bases; junction bases outside the gene matches: 12. This CDR3 comprises 14 residues. CDR1 and CDR2 from the germline V gene are ENHRY and SYGVKD. The CDR3 nucleotides are TGTGCCATCAGGACAAGGGACAGTCTTGGAGAGCAGTACTTC. It is translated as CAIRTRDSLGEQYF.

The CDR3 DNA follows: TGTGCCACTGAGGACAGGGCCGATGGCTACACCTTC. Protein product: CATEDRADGYTF. The chain couples TRBV24-1 to TRBJ1-2, with 8 bases lining up with TRBD1. The CDR3 has 12 amino acids. The V gene's germline CDR1 is KGHDR and CDR2 SFDVKD. V gave up 10 bases and J gave up 6 bases; unmatched junction bases: 6.

The chain couples TRBV18 to TRBJ2-7; a weak D match, TRBD2 (5 bases). Trimming stripped 2 bases from V and 5 bases from J, with 16 bases between. Germline V lookup: CDR1 KGHSH, CDR2 LQKENI. The CDR3 length is 15 residues. DNA of the CDR3: TGTGCCAGCTCACCAGGGTGGGGAGCTCAGAACGAGCAGTACTTC. As protein: CASSPGWGAQNEQYF.

The V call is TRBV11-3, the J call TRBJ2-1; 7 bases are shared with TRBD2. The CDR3 sequence is 14 residues long. The germline gives CDR1 SGHNT, CDR2 YENEEA. The trim removed 5 bases at V and 3 bases at J, leaving 4 bases unmatched. The CDR3 sequence is CASSPGTNYNEQFF. CDR3 in DNA: TGTGCCAGCAGCCCAGGGACTAACTACAATGAGCAGTTCTTC.

The chain is built from TRBV5-1 and TRBJ2-5, with a tentative D call TRBD1 (5 bases). This CDR3 contains 13 residues. V was clipped by 0 bases and J by 4 bases, with 7 bases between them. Per the germline V gene, CDR1 is SGHRS and CDR2 is YFSETQ. CDR3 in amino acids: CASSLGQGETQYF. DNA of the CDR3: TGCGCCAGCAGCTTGGGGCAGGGAGAGACCCAGTACTTC.

This chain uses TRBV5-4 with TRBJ1-2, with TRBD1 as a possible D gene (6 bases). Trimming took 3 bases from V and 0 from J, leaving 15 bases between them. CDR3 size: 16 residues. Germline V gene sequence: CDR1 SGHNT, CDR2 YYREEE (reference sequence). The CDR3 protein is CASSSETGVSNYGYTF. The CDR3 coding sequence is TGTGCCAGCAGCTCCGAGACAGGCGTATCTAACTATGGCTACACCTTC.

The chain couples TRBV14 to TRBJ1-1; D uncertain. V dropped 6 bases and J dropped 2 bases, with 10 bases sitting between them. The CDR3 length is 13 residues. The germline V gene encodes CDR1 SGHDN and CDR2 FVKESK. The CDR3 reads CASSLQANTEAFF. In DNA, the CDR3 is TGTGCCAGCAGTCTCCAGGCCAACACTGAAGCTTTCTTT.

As concerns this clone: Other DNA sequences of this sample code for an identical CDR3. The rearrangement joins TRBV11-2 to TRBJ1-1; D unclear. Trimming took 3 bases from V and 1 from J, leaving 6 bases between them. There are 13 residues in the CDR3. Germline lookup yields CDR1 SGHAT and CDR2 FQNNGV. The CDR3 DNA reads TGTGCCAGCAGCTTTTCGGGGAACACTGAAGCTTTCTTT. It is translated as CASSFSGNTEAFF.

V is TRBV5-4 and J is TRBJ1-2; D ambiguous. This CDR3 spans 14 amino acids. Germline V lookup: CDR1 SGHNT, CDR2 YYREEE (reference sequence). The V end lost 3 bases, the J end lost 6 bases, and 15 bases lay between the germline ends. The CDR3 DNA sequence: TGTGCCAGCAGCTCCCGGACTGAGGTGGATGGCTACACCTTC. It codes for CASSSRTEVDGYTF.

This chain uses TRBV6-2 or TRBV6-3 with TRBJ1-1; D gene uncertain. The CDR3 has 13 amino acids. Germline V lookup: CDR1 MNHEY, CDR2 SVGEGT. Trimming removed 5 bases at V and 2 bases at J, with 9 bases between. This chain's CDR3 is CASSPPPNTEAFF. The CDR3, as DNA: TGTGCCAGCAGTCCCCCCCCTAACACTGAAGCTTTCTTT.

A few counts support this clone. The rearrangement uses TRBV2 and TRBJ2-1, with 8 positions matching TRBD2. The CDR3 is 14 amino acids. The junction had 7 bases not matched to a gene; V was cut back by 7 bases and J by 5 bases. Germline assignment: CDR1 SNHLY and CDR2 FYNNEI. Here the CDR3 reads CASNAGGLNNEQFF. CDR3 in DNA: TGTGCCAGCAACGCGGGGGGCCTCAACAATGAGCAGTTCTTC.

CDR3 coding DNA: TGCGCCAGCAGCCAAGCGGGACAGGGTCTGTACGAGCAGTACTTC. This encodes CASSQAGQGLYEQYF. The genes are TRBV4-1 and TRBJ2-7, with TRBD1 matching 9 bases. Per germline, CDR1 MGHRA and CDR2 YSYEKL. V was clipped by 1 base and J by 4 bases; unmatched bases: 5. CDR3 length: 15 amino acids.

The chain couples TRBV2 to TRBJ1-2; a possible D gene is TRBD1 (6 bases). V was pared by 11 bases and J by 7 bases, with 20 bases between. This CDR3 contains 13 residues. Germline V lookup: CDR1 SNHLY, CDR2 FYNNEI. In DNA, the CDR3 is TGTGCCGGCACAGGGAATTGGGATTTTGGCTACACCTTC. Residues: CAGTGNWDFGYTF.

V usage is TRBV24-1 and J usage is TRBJ1-5; TRBD1 aligns across 11 bases. This CDR3 is 16 amino acids long. V was clipped by 3 bases and J by 6 bases; unmatched bases: 6. Germline CDR1 and CDR2: KGHDR and SFDVKD. The CDR3 here is CATSDPRTGGTQPQHF. For the CDR3, the DNA is TGTGCCACCAGTGATCCCAGGACAGGGGGCACTCAGCCCCAGCATTTT.

The rearrangement uses TRBV2 and TRBJ2-3; 9 positions agree with TRBD2. Germline assignment: CDR1 SNHLY and CDR2 FYNNEI. J gave up 0 bases and V 5 bases, and 12 bases lay outside the gene matches. The CDR3 extends over 18 amino acids. Here the CDR3 reads CASSNRSGLAGSTDTQYF. CDR3 bases: TGTGCCAGCAGTAACCGATCGGGGCTAGCGGGAAGCACAGATACGCAGTATTTT.

The gene calls are TRBV9 and TRBJ2-3; TRBD2 matches at 9 bases. The CDR3 runs to 15 residues. Germline values: CDR1 SGDLS, CDR2 YYNGEE. J gave up 2 bases and V 0 bases, and 1 base lay outside the gene matches. The CDR3 nucleotides read TGTGCCAGCAGCGTAGCTAGCGGGATCACAGATACGCAGTATTTT. Its translation: CASSVASGITDTQYF.

In DNA form, the CDR3 reads TGTGCCAGCAGCTTAGGTGGACAGGGGAAGACCCAGTACTTC. Its translation: CASSLGGQGKTQYF. The chain employs TRBV7-2 and TRBJ2-5, with 9 bases aligning to TRBD1. The CDR3 consists of 14 residues. The germline V gene has CDR1 SGHTA and CDR2 FQGNSA. V was clipped by 1 base and J by 6 bases; unmatched bases: 3.